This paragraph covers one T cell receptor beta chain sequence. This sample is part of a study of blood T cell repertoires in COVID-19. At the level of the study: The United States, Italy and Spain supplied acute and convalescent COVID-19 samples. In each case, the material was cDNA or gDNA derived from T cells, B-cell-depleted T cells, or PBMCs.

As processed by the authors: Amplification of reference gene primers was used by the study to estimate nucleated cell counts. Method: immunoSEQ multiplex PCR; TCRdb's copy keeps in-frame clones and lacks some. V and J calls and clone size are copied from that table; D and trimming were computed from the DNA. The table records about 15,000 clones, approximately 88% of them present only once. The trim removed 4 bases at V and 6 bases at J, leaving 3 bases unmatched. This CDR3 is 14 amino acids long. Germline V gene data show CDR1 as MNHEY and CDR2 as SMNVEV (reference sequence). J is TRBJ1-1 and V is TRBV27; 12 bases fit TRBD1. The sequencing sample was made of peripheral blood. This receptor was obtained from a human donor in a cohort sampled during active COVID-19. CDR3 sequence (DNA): TGTGCCAGCAGTTGGGGACAGGGGGCGTCTGAAGCTTTCTTT. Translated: CASSWGQGASEAFF.